Below are 20 T cell receptor beta chains sequenced from a single sample in a study of T cells after yellow fever vaccination. TCRdb processed the 5' RACE reads anew with MiXCR; each CDR3 protein has one entry. This table has under 550,000 distinct CDR3 sequences, roughly a fifth appearing once. This specimen consisted of PBMCs, obtained roughly 20 days after the first yellow fever vaccination. Every receptor here comes from a man younger than 30 who received the YFV17D yellow fever vaccine.

This chain links TRBV20-1 with TRBJ1-4; the D is unclear. Germline loops: CDR1 DFQATT, CDR2 SNEGSKA (reference sequence). This CDR3 is 14 amino acids long. V lost 0 bases and J 8 bases, leaving 13 bases between the germline ends. The CDR3 coding sequence is TGCAGTGCTAGAGAAGAGTCCCTTAGGGAAAAACTGTTTTTT. This sequence encodes CSAREESLREKLFF.

V gene TRBV7-9 combines with J gene TRBJ2-5, with 7 positions matching TRBD1. V trimming: 4 bases; J trimming: 0 bases; junction bases outside the gene matches: 5. CDR1 is SEHNR and CDR2 is FQNEAQ in the germline V gene (reference sequence). This CDR3 comprises 15 residues. The CDR3 DNA follows: TGTGCCAGCAGCTCCGGACAGGCAAACCAAGAGACCCAGTACTTC. Translated, it gives CASSSGQANQETQYF.

The sample holds many counts of this clonotype. The chain employs TRBV3-1 and TRBJ2-4, with TRBD2 matching over 10 bases. The CDR3 length is 13 residues. Per germline, CDR1 LGHDT and CDR2 YNNKEL (reference sequence). J lost 4 bases, V lost 9 bases, and 3 bases had no gene match. CDR3 DNA: TGTGCCAGTGCTAGCGGGGGAAAAAACATTCAGTACTTC. Translation: CASASGGKNIQYF.

V gene TRBV9 combines with J gene TRBJ1-2, with TRBD1 identical over 9 bases. Germline trimming cut 2 bases from V and 0 bases from J; bases unmatched to any gene: 8. Germline CDR1 SGDLS, CDR2 YYNGEE. The CDR3 sequence is 17 residues long. The CDR3 nucleotides are TGTGCCAGCAGCGTTGTCGCCGGGACAGGGACTAACTATGGCTACACCTTC. Translating it yields CASSVVAGTGTNYGYTF.

The J gene is TRBJ1-2, the V gene TRBV4-3; 7 bases align to TRBD1. The CDR3 sequence is 18 residues long. The trim removed 0 bases at V and 3 bases at J, leaving 13 bases unmatched. The V gene's germline CDR1 is LGHNA and CDR2 YSLEER. The CDR3, as DNA: TGCGCCAGCAGCCAAGATAGCACAGGGGTGTTTTTTCACTATGGCTACACCTTC. Translated: CASSQDSTGVFFHYGYTF.

This clonotype showed up just a few times. The chain couples TRBV30 to TRBJ2-7; D not resolved. This CDR3 contains 11 residues. V lost 1 base, J lost 3 bases, and 4 bases lay in between. The germline V gene encodes CDR1 GTSNPN and CDR2 SVGIG (reference sequence). CDR3: CAWSDYYEQYF. Written as DNA, the CDR3 is TGTGCCTGGAGTGACTACTACGAGCAGTACTTC.

V usage is TRBV6-2 or TRBV6-3 and J usage is TRBJ2-7; perhaps TRBD1 as D (6 bases). The CDR3 has 15 amino acids. From germline, CDR1 is MNHEY and CDR2 SVGEGT. With 5 bases removed from V and 5 bases from J, the gap between germline ends came to 19 bases. In DNA, the CDR3 is TGTGCCAGCAGTAACCGAGGGGGTCCGGAAGACGAGCAGTACGTC. This codes for CASSNRGGPEDEQYV.

This clonotype was observed a handful of times. V gene TRBV11-2 combines with J gene TRBJ2-3, with D uncertain. CDR1 and CDR2 (germline): SGHAT, FQNNGV. Trimming shortened V by 1 base and J by 1 base, and 18 bases separated the two germline ends. The CDR3 contains 18 residues. The CDR3 nucleotides read TGTGCCAGCAGCTTAGTACCCCAAGGAAGGATAGGCACAGATACGCAGTATTTT. Residues: CASSLVPQGRIGTDTQYF.

This clonotype was found a few times. The V call is TRBV10-3, the J call TRBJ1-5; 12 bases agree with TRBD1. The germline V gene encodes CDR1 ENHRY and CDR2 SYGVKD. The junction had 8 bases not matched to a gene; V was cut back by 10 bases and J by 4 bases. This CDR3 has 15 residues. The CDR3 reads CATKPGQGANQPQHF. The CDR3 DNA reads as TGTGCCACCAAACCGGGACAGGGGGCGAATCAGCCCCAGCATTTT.

V usage is TRBV6-1 and J usage is TRBJ1-4, with 9 bases that match TRBD1. There are 16 residues in the CDR3. CDR1 is MNHNS, CDR2 SASEGT, per germline. The V and J ends lost 7 bases and 0 bases, in that order; junction bases with no gene match: 6. The DNA of the CDR3 is TGTGCCAGCACGAGACGGACAGGGGCAACTAATGAAAAACTGTTTTTT. Amino acid sequence: CASTRRTGATNEKLFF.

The chain couples TRBV7-6 to TRBJ1-2, with 8 positions matching TRBD1. Germline V gene lookup returns CDR1 SGHVS and CDR2 FNYEAQ. The CDR3 runs 14 residues. The J segment lost 8 bases and the V segment lost 1 base, leaving 6 bases of the junction unmatched. In DNA form, the CDR3 reads TGTGCCAGCAGCTTAGAGTCAGGGGGCGAGGGCTACACCTTC. It is translated as CASSLESGGEGYTF.

The rearrangement links TRBV3-1 to TRBJ2-3; unclear D gene. This CDR3 has 14 amino acids. Trimming removed 6 bases at V and 4 bases at J, with 14 bases between. Germline values: CDR1 LGHDT, CDR2 YNNKEL (reference sequence). CDR3: CASSLRAFADTQYF. The CDR3 region has the DNA TGTGCCAGCAGTCTAAGAGCGTTCGCAGATACGCAGTATTTT.

This clonotype was recorded a few times. This chain connects TRBV6-1 to TRBJ2-3, with 12 bases that match TRBD2. The CDR3 has 16 residues. Per the germline V gene, CDR1 is MNHNS and CDR2 is SASEGT. Trimming removed 5 bases from V and 5 bases from J; junction bases left unmatched: 8. CDR3: CASSQRTSGVVDTQYF. Here the CDR3 DNA reads TGTGCCAGCAGTCAACGGACTAGCGGGGTAGTAGATACGCAGTATTTT.

The chain uses TRBV7-9 and TRBJ1-1; no clear D gene. Deletions cut 3 bases from V and 2 bases from J, with 10 bases between. Germline V gives CDR1 SEHNR, CDR2 FQNEAQ (reference sequence). The CDR3 sequence is 14 residues long. CDR3 residues: CASSFKLFNTEAFF. The CDR3 DNA is TGTGCCAGCAGCTTCAAACTCTTCAACACTGAAGCTTTCTTT.

The gene calls are TRBV27 and TRBJ2-7; D is unclear. Germline assignment: CDR1 MNHEY and CDR2 SMNVEV (reference sequence). This CDR3 is built from 14 residues. The V gene lost 8 bases and the J gene lost 5 bases, with 19 bases spanning the gap. CDR3 in amino acids: CASSLTLGSHEQYV. The CDR3 DNA reads as TGTGCCAGCTCCTTGACCTTAGGGTCCCACGAGCAGTACGTC.

This clonotype showed up just once. This chain links TRBV19 with TRBJ1-2, with TRBD1 identical over 7 bases. Losses at the gene ends were 5 bases for V and 2 bases for J; bases not matched to a gene: 8. The CDR3 totals 15 residues. Germline V gives CDR1 LNHDA, CDR2 SQIVND (reference sequence). CDR3 sequence (DNA): TGTGCCAGTAGTCCGGGACAGCTTTTAAACTATGGCTACACCTTC. Its translation is CASSPGQLLNYGYTF.

The rearrangement joins TRBV5-6 to TRBJ2-5; TRBD2 might be the D (6 bases). The V and J ends lost 2 bases and 2 bases respectively, with 13 bases between them. The germline gives CDR1 SGHDT, CDR2 YYEEEE. This CDR3 is 15 amino acids long. DNA for the CDR3: TGTGCCAGCAGCTTATTGCGGGATTTACAAGAGACCCAGTACTTC. This codes for CASSLLRDLQETQYF.

This clonotype was observed a few times. The V and J genes are TRBV9 and TRBJ2-3; D might be TRBD1 (6 bases). The CDR3 spans 15 residues. V was clipped by 3 bases and J by 6 bases, with 17 bases between them. CDR1 is SGDLS, CDR2 YYNGEE, per germline. CDR3 nucleotides: TGTGCCAGCAGCGGGACAGCCTTATACTCGGATACGCAGTATTTT. It specifies CASSGTALYSDTQYF.

V and J are TRBV5-4 and TRBJ2-6; tentatively, D is TRBD2 (7 bases). CDR3 length: 13 amino acids. Per germline, CDR1 SGHNT and CDR2 YYREEE (reference sequence). The CDR3 here is CASRGQGANVLTF. The CDR3, as DNA: TGTGCATCGCGGGGGCAAGGGGCCAACGTCCTGACTTTC.

The gene calls are TRBV5-1 and TRBJ1-4, with 7 nucleotides matching TRBD1. The V gene's germline CDR1 is SGHRS and CDR2 YFSETQ. V was pared by 4 bases and J by 6 bases, with 9 bases of the junction left unmatched. This CDR3 has 15 residues. CDR3 DNA: TGCGCCAGCAGCGGAGGCGGGACAGAGGATGAAAAACTGTTTTTT. It is translated as CASSGGGTEDEKLFF.